A selection of T cell receptor beta chains follows, all from one sample in a study of OX40 agonist ivuxolimab in advanced cancers. Generated by immunoSEQ multiplex PCR, the TCRdb table keeps only in-frame clones and is missing some. The sample consists of roughly 60,000 clones, roughly nine tenths of them appearing once. The sequences come from CD4+ or CD8+ T cells sorted from blood, collected in a trial of the OX40 agonist ivuxolimab. The receptors here all came from an adult with an advanced solid tumor such as melanoma, head and neck, liver or kidney cancer. Both conserved end residues are part of each CDR3. The D gene is left open where the match is weak. For some rows the clone size is stated as once, few or many, or as a class when expanded; others skip it.

V	J	size	D	CDR3	DNA
TRBV9	TRBJ1-2	-	-	CASSQAPSLNYGYTF	TGTGCCAGCAGCCAGGCACCGTCACTTAACTATGGCTACACCTTC
TRBV29-1	TRBJ1-2	-	-	CSVEGSHGYTF	TGCAGCGTTGAGGGGTCTCATGGCTACACCTTC
TRBV29-1	TRBJ2-1	-	-	CSVEVQGRYNEQFF	TGCAGCGTTGAGGTGCAGGGGAGGTACAATGAGCAGTTCTTC
TRBV5-5	TRBJ2-7	-	-	CASSLAGAEQYF	TGTGCCAGCAGCTTGGCAGGGGCCGAGCAGTACTTC
TRBV27	TRBJ2-7	-	-	CASSLGGSPLREQYF	TGTGCCAGCAGTTTAGGTGGAAGTCCCCTACGGGAGCAGTACTTC
TRBV2	TRBJ2-1	-	TRBD2	CASSGTSGPYNEQFF	TGTGCCAGCAGTGGGACTAGCGGGCCCTACAATGAGCAGTTCTTC
TRBV19	TRBJ1-2	-	-	CASSMGPNYGYTF	TGTGCCAGTAGTATGGGACCGAACTATGGCTACACCTTC
TRBV7-9	TRBJ2-7	-	-	CASSLWQGKSYEQYF	TGTGCCAGCAGCTTATGGCAGGGGAAATCCTACGAGCAGTACTTC
TRBV5-1	TRBJ1-1	-	TRBD1	CASSSSGTGGLAEAFF	TGCGCCAGCAGCTCGTCCGGGACAGGGGGGCTGGCTGAAGCTTTCTTT
TRBV4-1	TRBJ2-1	-	-	CASSGSRGTGNEQFF	TGCGCCAGCAGCGGTAGCAGGGGTACGGGTAATGAGCAGTTCTTC
TRBV4-2	TRBJ2-1	-	-	CASSHGTGEQFF	TGTGCCAGCAGCCACGGGACCGGTGAGCAGTTCTTC
TRBV30	TRBJ2-2	-	-	CAWTWTGGTGELFF	TGTGCCTGGACCTGGACAGGAGGGACCGGGGAGCTGTTTTTT
TRBV28	TRBJ2-7	-	TRBD2	CASSAGLAYEQYF	TGTGCCAGCAGTGCCGGACTAGCCTACGAGCAGTACTTC
TRBV11-2	TRBJ1-2	-	TRBD1	CASSSHGTADGWDTF	TGTGCCAGCAGCTCCCACGGGACAGCCGATGGCTGGGACACCTTC
TRBV7-9	TRBJ1-1	few	-	CASSSGAEAFF	TGTGCCAGCAGCTCTGGTGCGGAGGCTTTCTTT
TRBV7-9	TRBJ1-6	-	-	CASSPVPESPLHF	TGTGCCAGCAGCCCTGTTCCGGAATCACCCCTCCACTTT
TRBV7-8	TRBJ2-3	-	TRBD2	CASIWGGGDTQYF	TGTGCCAGCATCTGGGGGGGTGGAGATACGCAGTATTTT
TRBV4-1	TRBJ1-1	-	-	CASSPNPEVTEAFF	TGCGCCAGCAGCCCAAATCCGGAAGTCACTGAAGCTTTCTTT
TRBV27	TRBJ1-2	once	TRBD1	CASSFVLGQGNYGYTF	TGTGCCAGCAGTTTTGTTCTAGGACAGGGAAACTATGGCTACACCTTC
TRBV2	TRBJ2-3	-	TRBD2	CARTAGLAGGTDTQYF	TGTGCCAGAACGGCGGGACTAGCGGGAGGCACAGATACGCAGTATTTT
TRBV9	TRBJ1-2	-	-	CASSVVNSDGYTF	TGTGCCAGCAGCGTAGTAAACAGCGATGGCTACACCTTC
TRBV28	TRBJ2-5	-	-	CAIGRSPQETQYF	TGTGCCATCGGGCGTAGCCCCCAAGAGACCCAGTACTTC
TRBV10-1	TRBJ1-1	-	-	CASSESKGGTEAFF	TGCGCCAGCAGTGAGTCGAAGGGAGGGACTGAAGCTTTCTTT
TRBV9	TRBJ2-1	-	-	CASSVTPLLQDEQFF	TGTGCCAGCAGCGTAACTCCACTCTTGCAGGATGAGCAGTTCTTC
TRBV30	TRBJ1-5	-	TRBD1	CAWSQGQGVQPQHF	TGTGCCTGGAGTCAGGGACAGGGGGTTCAGCCCCAGCATTTT
TRBV6-1	TRBJ2-7	-	-	CASSVGDMGYEQYF	TGTGCCAGCAGTGTGGGGGACATGGGTTACGAGCAGTACTTC
TRBV2	TRBJ2-1	-	TRBD2	CASSDSLAGVGNEQFF	TGTGCCAGCAGTGATTCTCTAGCGGGAGTGGGGAATGAGCAGTTCTTC
TRBV27	TRBJ2-1	-	-	CASSFRDTWNEQFF	TGTGCCAGCAGTTTCCGGGACACTTGGAATGAGCAGTTCTTC
TRBV10-3	TRBJ2-7	-	-	CATQTGNYEQYF	TGTGCCACCCAGACAGGAAACTACGAGCAGTACTTC
TRBV7-2	TRBJ2-7	-	-	CASSSRVHEQYF	TGTGCCAGCAGTTCCAGGGTCCACGAGCAGTACTTC
TRBV7-9	TRBJ2-7	-	-	CASSPRGDQIGEQYF	TGTGCCAGCAGCCCCCGGGGTGATCAGATCGGCGAGCAGTACTTC
TRBV7-9	TRBJ2-1	-	-	CASSLVPLYSYNEQFF	TGTGCCAGCAGCTTAGTTCCTCTTTACTCCTACAATGAGCAGTTCTTC
TRBV28	TRBJ2-1	-	TRBD1	CASRSTTGGSSYNEQFF	TGTGCCAGCAGATCTACTACAGGGGGGAGCTCCTACAATGAGCAGTTCTTC
TRBV6-1	TRBJ2-3	-	-	CASSEAGGRADTQYF	TGTGCCAGCAGTGAAGCGGGGGGGCGGGCAGATACGCAGTATTTT
TRBV5-1	TRBJ1-1	once	-	CASSFAGGLEAFF	TGCGCCAGCAGCTTCGCCGGGGGACTTGAAGCTTTCTTT
TRBV6-1	TRBJ2-7	-	-	CASSEPQYF	TGTGCCAGCAGCGAACCCCAGTACTTC
TRBV19	TRBJ1-6	-	-	CASSILLGSPLHF	TGTGCCAGTAGTATTCTTCTTGGTTCACCCCTCCACTTT
TRBV2	TRBJ2-3	-	-	CASSALGTEGGPGTDTQYF	TGTGCCAGCAGTGCTCTAGGGACAGAGGGAGGGCCTGGCACAGATACGCAGTATTTT
TRBV2	TRBJ2-3	-	-	CASSLHLRDTQYF	TGTGCCAGCAGTCTACACCTGAGAGATACGCAGTATTTT
TRBV19	TRBJ2-3	-	TRBD1	CASRDRSPDTQYF	TGTGCCAGCCGGGACAGGAGCCCAGATACGCAGTATTTT
TRBV5-4	TRBJ2-4	-	TRBD1	CASSSDRGVGNIQYF	TGTGCCAGCAGCTCCGACAGGGGAGTGGGGAACATTCAGTACTTC
TRBV7-9	TRBJ2-7	-	TRBD2	CASSNPPSGGHEQYF	TGTGCCAGCAGCAATCCCCCTAGCGGGGGTCACGAGCAGTACTTC
TRBV14	TRBJ2-5	-	-	CASSRQLSVGGETQYF	TGTGCCAGCAGCCGCCAACTTTCTGTGGGGGGAGAGACCCAGTACTTC
TRBV5-4	TRBJ2-7	-	-	CASSYGLTAAEQYF	TGTGCCAGCAGCTACGGGCTTACAGCAGCCGAGCAGTACTTC
TRBV10-2	TRBJ1-5	-	-	CASRSLFLGQPQHF	TGCGCCAGTCGGAGCTTGTTTTTAGGTCAGCCCCAGCATTTT
TRBV7-3	TRBJ1-6	-	TRBD1	CASTRLNRQGAGNSPLHF	TGTGCCAGCACCCGCTTAAATCGACAGGGTGCGGGGAATTCACCCCTCCACTTT
TRBV14	TRBJ1-3	-	-	CASSPDSSSGNTIYF	TGTGCCAGCAGCCCGGACAGTAGCTCTGGAAACACCATATATTTT
TRBV15	TRBJ2-7	-	-	CATSRDVVSYEQYF	TGTGCCACCAGCAGAGACGTGGTATCCTACGAGCAGTACTTC
TRBV12-5	TRBJ2-2	-	-	CASGGTLGAGTGELFF	TGTGCTAGTGGCGGGACTTTAGGGGCGGGCACCGGGGAGCTGTTTTTT
TRBV7-9	TRBJ1-6	-	TRBD1	CASSFWTGENSPLHF	TGTGCCAGCAGCTTTTGGACAGGGGAAAATTCACCCCTCCACTTT
TRBV19	TRBJ2-2	-	-	CASDGIQGGAGELFF	TGTGCCAGCGACGGTATACAGGGTGGCGCCGGGGAGCTGTTTTTT
TRBV2	TRBJ2-3	-	TRBD2	CASSSSGGQPQDTQYF	TGTGCCAGCAGTTCTAGCGGGGGACAACCCCAAGATACGCAGTATTTT
TRBV5-5	TRBJ2-1	-	-	CASSLDSSSYNEQFF	TGTGCCAGCAGCTTGGACTCAAGCTCCTACAATGAGCAGTTCTTC
TRBV19	TRBJ1-1	few	-	CASSITLNTEAFF	TGTGCCAGCAGTATTACGCTGAACACTGAAGCTTTCTTT